The 14 T cell receptor beta chains given below trace back to one sample, sequenced in a study of OX40 agonist ivuxolimab in advanced cancers. Clones were sequenced by immunoSEQ multiplex PCR, and TCRdb holds only the in-frame ones, with some missing. The sample lists 60,000 to 90,000 clones; around 89% were seen once. The material was CD4+ or CD8+ T cells sorted from blood, obtained in a trial of the OX40 agonist ivuxolimab. These receptors all come from an adult with an advanced solid tumor such as melanoma, head and neck, liver or kidney cancer.

The rearrangement joins TRBV7-2 to TRBJ1-2, with D tentatively TRBD1 (5 bases). The germline gives CDR1 SGHTA, CDR2 FQGNSA. The V and J ends lost 1 base and 4 bases respectively, with 10 bases between them. CDR3 length: 14 amino acids. This chain's CDR3 is CASSLVGEGYGYTF. In nucleotides, the CDR3 is TGTGCCAGCAGCTTAGTGGGGGAAGGCTATGGCTACACCTTC.

The genes are TRBV7-9 and TRBJ1-4; D is perhaps TRBD1 (6 bases). CDR1 is SEHNR and CDR2 is FQNEAQ in the germline V gene (reference sequence). The CDR3 is made up of 14 amino acids. Trimming pared 5 bases from V and 8 bases from J, leaving 15 bases between. The DNA of the CDR3 is TGTGCCAGCAGCCTGGTCGGGGGCGAGGAAAAACTGTTTTTT. Translating gives CASSLVGGEEKLFF.

This sequence joins TRBV7-9 and TRBJ2-2; TRBD1 matches 7 bases. The germline gives CDR1 SEHNR, CDR2 FQNEAQ (reference sequence). J lost 3 bases, V lost 5 bases, and 6 bases had no gene match. The CDR3 runs 15 residues. CDR3: CASSGDSFYTGELFF. The CDR3, as DNA: TGTGCCAGCAGCGGGGACAGTTTTTACACCGGGGAGCTGTTTTTT.

The chain combines TRBV28 with TRBJ1-2; D is uncertain. This CDR3 comprises 14 residues. Germline V lookup: CDR1 MDHEN, CDR2 SYDVKM. Trimming shortened V by 7 bases and J by 2 bases, and 14 bases separated the two germline ends. The CDR3 reads CASIRPGSNYGYTF. CDR3 DNA: TGTGCCAGCATCAGGCCTGGCAGCAACTATGGCTACACCTTC.

In DNA, the CDR3 is TGTGCCAGCAGCACCCCCGGGGACCCCCAGTCTGAAGCTTTCTTT. Its translation: CASSTPGDPQSEAFF. The chain uses TRBV6-6 and TRBJ1-1, with a weak D call TRBD1 (5 bases). Germline CDR1 MNHNY, CDR2 SVGAGI (reference sequence). The V end lost 6 bases, the J end lost 6 bases, and 20 bases lay between the germline ends. The CDR3 spans 15 residues.

Here the CDR3 DNA reads TGTGCCAGCAGTGAAGGGGTAGATCCCTATGGCTACACCTTC. As protein: CASSEGVDPYGYTF. The genes are TRBV2 and TRBJ1-2, with D hard to call. Trimming left V 1 base short and J 4 bases short, with 10 bases between. The CDR3 covers 14 residues. CDR1 SNHLY and CDR2 FYNNEI come from the germline V gene.

This chain joins TRBV6-5 and TRBJ2-7, with 9 bases lining up with TRBD1. The CDR3 has 16 residues. Germline CDR1 and CDR2: MNHEY and SVGAGI. V dropped 0 bases and J dropped 2; count of bases not matched to a gene: 5. CDR3 sequence (DNA): TGTGCCAGCAGTTACTCGAGGGGGACAGGGACCTACGAGCAGTACTTC. This codes for CASSYSRGTGTYEQYF.

In the case of this clone: Its ends do not fully match the called genes, so a read error is possible. This chain connects TRBV11-2 to TRBJ2-1, with TRBD1 matching 7 bases. From germline, CDR1 is SGHAT and CDR2 FQNNGV. The CDR3 sequence is 10 residues long. The CDR3 is CASGRDRVLF. CDR3 DNA: TGTGCCAGCGGCCGGGACAGAGTACTCTTC.

The chain uses TRBV11-2 and TRBJ2-3; D is possibly TRBD1 or TRBD2 (5 bases each). V was clipped by 0 bases and J by 10 bases, with 14 bases between them. Looked up from germline, CDR1 is SGHAT and CDR2 is FQNNGV. The CDR3 is made up of 14 amino acids. The CDR3 bases are TGTGCCAGCAGCTTAGATACGGGGACCTCGGCGCAGTATTTT. It is translated as CASSLDTGTSAQYF.

The chain combines TRBV7-9 with TRBJ2-2; no firm D call. V was shortened by 5 bases and J by 1 base, with 17 bases between the two germline ends. Germline V CDR1 and CDR2: SEHNR, FQNEAQ (reference sequence). CDR3 length: 17 amino acids. The CDR3 spells CASSVLTLLGNTGELFF. The CDR3 bases are TGTGCCAGCAGCGTTCTAACCCTCCTAGGGAACACCGGGGAGCTGTTTTTT.

The CDR3 reads CASSPGSSSYTEAFF. The DNA for the CDR3 is TGTGCCAGCTCACCAGGGTCCAGTTCTTACACTGAAGCTTTCTTT. This chain links TRBV18 with TRBJ1-1; D call uncertain. The CDR3 length is 15 residues. Per the germline V gene, CDR1 is KGHSH and CDR2 is LQKENI. V lost 2 bases and J lost 3, with 13 bases in between.

The rearrangement links TRBV2 to TRBJ2-1; D remains ambiguous. CDR3 length: 12 amino acids. Trimming stripped 4 bases from V and 10 bases from J, with 11 bases between. In germline, CDR1 is SNHLY, CDR2 FYNNEI. The CDR3 bases are TGTGCCAGCAGTGTTCAAGGTTACGAGCAGTTCTTC. This sequence encodes CASSVQGYEQFF.

A few counts support this clone. The genes are TRBV18 and TRBJ2-7; D possibly matches TRBD1 or TRBD2 (5 bases each). V was trimmed by 0 bases and J by 9 bases, leaving 15 bases between them. Per germline, CDR1 KGHSH and CDR2 LQKENI. CDR3 size: 14 residues. The CDR3 bases are TGTGCCAGCTCACCACCAGGGGACCACGGGGCGCAGTACTTC. Its protein product is CASSPPGDHGAQYF.

This clone was observed once. The rearrangement links TRBV6-5 to TRBJ2-7; D is tentatively TRBD1 or TRBD2 (5 bases each). Trimming left V 5 bases short and J 0 bases short, with 8 bases between. The CDR3 extends over 13 amino acids. Germline values: CDR1 MNHEY, CDR2 SVGAGI. This chain's CDR3 is CASSRDHSYEQYF. The CDR3 region has the DNA TGTGCCAGCAGTAGGGACCACTCCTACGAGCAGTACTTC.